Presented here are 14 T cell receptor beta chains from one specimen sequenced in a study of kidney transplant recipient with SARS-CoV-2 infection. TCRdb reprocessed the reads via MiXCR and lists one record per CDR3 protein. The repertoire holds fewer than 250,000 distinct CDR3 sequences, with roughly 26% as singletons. The sequencing here drew on a blood sample, taken at baseline and on day 111 from a kidney transplant recipient. These receptor sequences come from a young adult male patient who had COVID-19 and was a kidney transplant recipient. Among the T cells, some may be from the graft donor.

As for this clonotype: A much larger clone lies one base from this, so it may be a read error. The gene calls are TRBV6-5 and TRBJ2-5; D uncertain. CDR1 and CDR2 from the germline V gene are MNHEY and SVGAGI. The ends were cut back, 6 bases at V and 4 bases at J, with 21 bases in the middle. CDR3 length equals 16 residues. CDR3 nucleotide sequence: TGTGCCAGCAGCCGACCCTCCGACAAACTTCGAGAGACCCAGTACTTC. Protein product: CASSRPSDKLRETQYF.

This clonotype was seen repeatedly, ten times or more. The genes are TRBV3-1 and TRBJ1-2, with 7 bases fitting TRBD1. The CDR3 sequence is 15 residues long. Germline V gene lookup returns CDR1 LGHDT and CDR2 YNNKEL (reference sequence). V lost 0 bases to trimming and J lost 4 bases; unmatched junction nucleotides: 5. Here the CDR3 DNA reads TGTGCCAGCAGCCAAGACCGAGCAGGGGGCTATGGCTACACCTTC. This codes for CASSQDRAGGYGYTF.

This clonotype appeared many times. J is TRBJ1-4 and V is TRBV6-1; weak D call: TRBD1 (5 bases). The V gene lost 6 bases and the J gene lost 0 bases, with 20 bases spanning the gap. Per germline, CDR1 MNHNS and CDR2 SASEGT. This CDR3 is built from 18 residues. The CDR3 nucleotides read TGTGCCAGCAGAACGGGTCGCGTTGGGGCTGCAACTAATGAAAAACTGTTTTTT. Translation: CASRTGRVGAATNEKLFF.

On this clonotype: This may be a read error, as it is one base from a much larger clone. The chain employs TRBV3-1 and TRBJ2-5, with D perhaps TRBD1 (5 bases). Trimming removed 1 base from V and 10 bases from J, with 7 bases in between. This CDR3 contains 11 residues. The germline gives CDR1 LGHDT, CDR2 YNNKEL (reference sequence). The CDR3 region has the DNA TGTGCCAGCAGCCAAGCCAGGGTCCAGTACTTC. Its translation: CASSQARVQYF.

This clonotype occurred many times. The chain couples TRBV25-1 to TRBJ1-5; tentatively, D is TRBD1 (5 bases). Germline loops: CDR1 MGHDK, CDR2 SYGVNS. This CDR3 comprises 14 residues. V lost 8 bases to trimming and J lost 1 base, with 12 bases between them. The CDR3 spells CASGSGRSNQPQHF. CDR3 nucleotide sequence: TGTGCCAGCGGTTCAGGGAGGAGCAATCAGCCCCAGCATTTT.

This clonotype was observed at least ten times. The chain employs TRBV12-3 or TRBV12-4 and TRBJ2-7, with TRBD2 matching 8 bases. CDR3 length equals 14 residues. The V gene end was trimmed by 6 bases and the J gene end by 6 bases; junction bases not matched to a gene: 10. CDR3 bases: TGTGCCAGCAGGCTGCCGGGAGGGGGAGGCGAGCAGTACTTC. It is translated as CASRLPGGGGEQYF.

This clonotype came up once. It may be a read error: a sequence one base away is much more abundant. The V call is TRBV7-2, the J call TRBJ1-2; D call uncertain. CDR3 length: 19 amino acids. Trimming cost V 1 base and J 0 bases, with 21 bases left between them. The germline CDR1 and CDR2 sequences are SGHTA and FQGNSA. CDR3: CASSLGYLRGATANYGYTF. CDR3 nucleotides: TGTGCCAGCAGCTTAGGATATTTACGTGGAGCTACGGCTAACTATGGCTACACCTTC.

Comments on this clonotype: Given a much more abundant clone one base away, this may be a read error. The rearrangement uses TRBV4-1 and TRBJ1-1; tentative D call: TRBD1 (5 bases). TRBJ1-6 explains the end of the DNA better; the J call may be wrong. The CDR3 runs to 15 residues. CDR1 and CDR2 from the germline V gene are MGHRA and YSYEKL. The CDR3 nucleotides are TGCGCCAGCAGCCAAGATGGCAGGGCCTCAAGTCCCCTCCACTTT. Protein: CASSQDGRASSPLHF.

This clonotype was seen only once. One junction end disagrees with the germline gene, perhaps due to a read error. The rearrangement joins TRBV7-2 to TRBJ2-1, with 7 bases that match TRBD2. The CDR3 contains 15 residues. Germline V gives CDR1 SGHTA, CDR2 FQGNSA. The CDR3 DNA reads as TGTGACAGCAGCCTAGCGGTGAGCTCCTACAATGAGCAGTTCTTC. Translated: CDSSLAVSSYNEQFF.

DNA for the CDR3: TGTGCCAGCATATCATCTCATCCAAGAATGACCTATGGCTACACCTTC. It is translated as CASISSHPRMTYGYTF. The chain combines TRBV5-8 with TRBJ1-2; D remains ambiguous. With 6 bases removed from V and 4 bases from J, the gap between germline ends came to 22 bases. Germline assignment: CDR1 SGHTS and CDR2 YDEGEE. The CDR3 has 16 amino acids.

This clonotype was seen at least ten times. The V call is TRBV5-4, the J call TRBJ2-1; 8 nucleotides agree with TRBD1. Trimming took 5 bases from V and 9 from J; bases not matched to a gene: 4. Germline assignment: CDR1 SGHNT and CDR2 YYREEE (reference sequence). The CDR3 covers 12 residues. Here the CDR3 reads CASSARGREQFF. The DNA for the CDR3 is TGTGCCAGCAGTGCCAGGGGGCGTGAGCAGTTCTTC. The whole variable domain, remainder taken from reference TRBV5-4 and TRBJ2-1, is ETGVTQSPTHLIKTRGQQVTLRCSSQSGHNTVSWYQQALGQGPQFIFQYYREEENGRGNFPPRFSGLQFPNYSSELNVNALELDDSALYLCASSARGREQFFGPGTRLTVL.

This clonotype was recorded once. A much bigger clone sits one base away, suggesting this may be a read error. The V and J genes are TRBV5-6 and TRBJ1-3, with D possibly matching TRBD1 (5 bases). The ends were cut back, 4 bases at V and 8 bases at J, with 19 bases in the middle. The germline CDR1 and CDR2 sequences are SGHDT and YYEEEE. The CDR3 covers 15 residues. The CDR3 loop reads CASSPGRAARDTIYF. The CDR3 DNA is TGTGCCAGCAGCCCTGGCAGGGCCGCCCGAGACACCATATATTTT.

Many counts were recorded for this clonotype. J is TRBJ1-2 and V is TRBV7-6; D is ambiguous. Trimming left V 5 bases short and J 4 bases short, with 23 bases between. Germline V gene lookup returns CDR1 SGHVS and CDR2 FNYEAQ. The CDR3 contains 17 residues. The DNA for the CDR3 is TGTGCCAGCAGCCAAAAACTTGAATCTCGAAAGACCTATGGCTACACCTTC. This codes for CASSQKLESRKTYGYTF.

This clonotype was seen a few times. This chain joins TRBV7-6 and TRBJ2-3, with TRBD1 identical over 7 bases. Losses at the gene ends were 3 bases for V and 0 bases for J; bases not matched to a gene: 9. CDR3 length equals 17 residues. In germline, CDR1 is SGHVS, CDR2 FNYEAQ. In DNA, the CDR3 is TGTGCCAGCAGCTTCGGACAGGCCCCCACGAGCACAGATACGCAGTATTTT. This sequence encodes CASSFGQAPTSTDTQYF.